This T cell receptor beta chain was profiled in a study of cytotoxic CD8 clonotypes in ibrutinib-treated CLL. Study as a whole: Within the patient group, under 12 were relapsed/refractory and 15 treatment-naive, and 17 were IGHV unmutated. Median treatment time before response sampling was over 9 months, range 6 to 36.

This CDR3 has 15 amino acids. Germline V gene lookup returns CDR1 SGDLS and CDR2 YYNGEE. With V trimmed by 4 bases and J by 3 bases, 7 bases remained unmatched. The repertoire was sequenced with immunoSEQ multiplex PCR; TCRdb's copy has only in-frame clones and lacks some. The repertoire holds approximately 100,000 clones, 77% seen once, with roughly 25% in the top ten. The receptor's source is a human donor with chronic lymphocytic leukemia. The specimen comprised PBMCs, sampled after 24 months of ibrutinib treatment. V usage is TRBV9 and J usage is TRBJ2-1; TRBD1 matches 7 bases. CDR3 amino acids: CASSPPGQIYNEQFF. The CDR3 DNA reads TGTGCCAGCAGCCCCCCGGGACAGATCTACAATGAGCAGTTCTTC.